This TCR beta chain was identified in a study of blood T cell repertoires in COVID-19. Overall study context: Whether acute or convalescent, the COVID-19 samples came from the United States, Italy and Spain.

Authors' analysis steps: Reference gene primers were amplified, and this amplification served to estimate nucleated cell counts. The method was immunoSEQ multiplex PCR; TCRdb's version includes in-frame clones alone and lacks a portion of them. The V and J calls and the clone size are those of that table, but D and trimming were determined from the DNA. The table includes over 100,000 clones, about four fifths detected once. The CDR3 runs to 13 residues. The junction had 5 bases not matched to a gene; V was cut back by 6 bases and J by 3 bases. Germline V gene lookup returns CDR1 GTSNPN and CDR2 SVGIG (reference sequence).

The receptor was isolated from a human donor in a cohort sampled during active COVID-19. The rearrangement links TRBV30 to TRBJ1-5; the match to TRBD1 covers 7 bases. The specimen sequenced was peripheral blood. Here the CDR3 reads CACTGANNQPQHF. CDR3 DNA: TGTGCCTGTACAGGGGCCAACAATCAGCCCCAGCATTTT.